This T cell receptor (beta chain) came from a study of cytomegalovirus exposure and HLA in healthy donors. It was healthy bone marrow donors who served as donors. Use of 60 Vbeta and 13 Jbeta primers characterized the PCR. Repertoires were generated with immunoSEQ multiplex PCR, while TCRdb's copy carries only in-frame clones and drops some. The sample lists 150,000 to 200,000 clones; 80% to 90% were seen once. Trimming shortened V by 3 bases and J by 8 bases, and 21 bases separated the two germline ends. CDR1 and CDR2 from the germline V gene are SGHRS and YFSETQ. This CDR3 region has 16 residues. Sequencing used PBMCs. The receptor's source is a man in his late teens or twenties in good health and CMV-seropositive. The chain recombines TRBV5-1 with TRBJ2-1; D is perhaps TRBD2 (5 bases). CDR3 amino acids: CASSSLRNGISDEQFF. CDR3 sequence (DNA): TGCGCCAGCAGCTCTCTCAGGAACGGTATTAGCGATGAGCAGTTCTTC.